This T cell receptor (beta chain) came from a study of regulatory T cells in long-lasting Graves disease. Germline CDR1 reads GTSNPN; CDR2 reads SVGIG (reference sequence). This CDR3 contains 14 residues. Trimming pared 0 bases from V and 2 bases from J, leaving 11 bases between. CDR3-region Arm-PCR and iRepertoire HTBI primers produced the TCR beta libraries. TCRdb used MiXCR to reprocess the multiplex PCR reads, holding one entry per CDR3 protein. The table shows 650,000 to 700,000 distinct CDR3 sequences, with 25% to 30% occurring only once. Described time point: persistent/refractory GD, antithyroid drugs over 5 years with positive TRAb. Isolated PBMC RNA provided the starting material for the TCR library. This clonotype was seen a few times.

The sample consisted of peripheral blood mononuclear cells (PBMCs), taken when the disease was refractory, from a patient treated with antithyroid drugs. This chain uses TRBV30 with TRBJ2-7; D is uncertain. This clonotype originated in a female donor with Graves disease. The CDR3 region is CAWSVLSRTYEQYF. The CDR3 DNA follows: TGTGCCTGGAGTGTACTTTCCAGGACCTACGAGCAGTACTTC. The whole variable domain, remainder taken from reference TRBV30 and TRBJ2-7, is SQTIHQWPATLVQPVGSPLSLECTVEGTSNPNLYWYRQAAGRGLQLLFYSVGIGQISSEVPQNLSASRPQDRQFILSSKKLLLSDSGFYLCAWSVLSRTYEQYFGPGTRLTVT.